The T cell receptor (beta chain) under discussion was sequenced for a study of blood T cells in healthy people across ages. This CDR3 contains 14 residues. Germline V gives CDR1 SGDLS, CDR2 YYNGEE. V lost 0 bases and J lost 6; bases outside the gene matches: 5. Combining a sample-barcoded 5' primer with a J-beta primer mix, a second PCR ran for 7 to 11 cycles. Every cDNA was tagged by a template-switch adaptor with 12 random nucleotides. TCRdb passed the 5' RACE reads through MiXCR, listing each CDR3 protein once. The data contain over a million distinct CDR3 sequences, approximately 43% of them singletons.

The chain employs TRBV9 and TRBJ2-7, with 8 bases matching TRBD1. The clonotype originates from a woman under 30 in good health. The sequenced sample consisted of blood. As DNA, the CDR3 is TGTGCCAGCAGCGTAGATGGGACAGGCTTCGAGCAGTACTTC. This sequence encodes CASSVDGTGFEQYF.